These 5 T cell receptor beta chains were all obtained from the same sample, sequenced in a study of blood T cell repertoires in COVID-19. Here immunoSEQ multiplex PCR was the method, and the copy in TCRdb shows in-frame clones only, minus some. In the table there are around 170,000 clones, 80% to 90% of which are singletons. The sample was PBMCs or T cells enriched from blood (not recorded which). These receptors all stem from a woman younger than 35 who had recovered from COVID-19.

This chain joins TRBV12-3 or TRBV12-4 and TRBJ1-2; D is undetermined. The V end lost 3 bases, the J end lost 7 bases, and 12 bases lay between the germline ends. CDR3 length: 13 residues. For the CDR3, the DNA is TGTGCCAGCAGTTTGAGTGTGGTTGGTGGCTACACCTTC. Translating it yields CASSLSVVGGYTF.

The chain carries TRBV19 and TRBJ1-2; D remains unclear. V was cut by 7 bases and J by 4 bases, with 10 bases left in between. CDR3 length: 12 amino acids. Germline CDR1 LNHDA, CDR2 SQIVND (reference sequence). CDR3 in DNA: TGTGCCAGTACATGGGCAGGCTATGGCTACACCTTC. Translation: CASTWAGYGYTF. Full variable domain (remainder filled in from reference TRBV19 and TRBJ1-2): DGGITQSPKYLFRKEGQNVTLSCEQNLNHDAMYWYRQDPGQGLRLIYYSQIVNDFQKGDIAEGYSVSREKKESFPLTVTSAQKNPTAFYLCASTWAGYGYTFGSGTRLTVV.

The rearrangement joins TRBV4-2 to TRBJ2-2; D ambiguous. Germline values: CDR1 LGHNA, CDR2 YNFKEQ. This CDR3 contains 12 residues. V lost 6 bases and J 4 bases, leaving 6 bases between the germline ends. CDR3 protein: CASRLVTGELFF. The CDR3 DNA reads TGTGCCAGCAGACTTGTCACCGGGGAGCTGTTTTTT.

V and J are TRBV5-6 and TRBJ1-1; 11 bases fit TRBD1. J was trimmed by 6 bases and V by 4 bases; bases with no gene match: 8. Looked up from germline, CDR1 is SGHDT and CDR2 is YYEEEE. The CDR3 has 15 amino acids. The CDR3 loop reads CASSTGTGGVPEAFF. The CDR3 DNA follows: TGTGCCAGCAGCACCGGGACAGGGGGAGTCCCTGAAGCTTTCTTT.

This chain links TRBV2 with TRBJ1-5; a weak D match, TRBD1 (6 bases). Germline V gene lookup returns CDR1 SNHLY and CDR2 FYNNEI. V lost 7 bases to trimming and J lost 3 bases, with 13 bases between them. The CDR3 totals 14 residues. The CDR3 protein is CASKQGFLNQPQHF. DNA for the CDR3: TGTGCCAGCAAACAGGGATTTCTCAATCAGCCCCAGCATTTT.